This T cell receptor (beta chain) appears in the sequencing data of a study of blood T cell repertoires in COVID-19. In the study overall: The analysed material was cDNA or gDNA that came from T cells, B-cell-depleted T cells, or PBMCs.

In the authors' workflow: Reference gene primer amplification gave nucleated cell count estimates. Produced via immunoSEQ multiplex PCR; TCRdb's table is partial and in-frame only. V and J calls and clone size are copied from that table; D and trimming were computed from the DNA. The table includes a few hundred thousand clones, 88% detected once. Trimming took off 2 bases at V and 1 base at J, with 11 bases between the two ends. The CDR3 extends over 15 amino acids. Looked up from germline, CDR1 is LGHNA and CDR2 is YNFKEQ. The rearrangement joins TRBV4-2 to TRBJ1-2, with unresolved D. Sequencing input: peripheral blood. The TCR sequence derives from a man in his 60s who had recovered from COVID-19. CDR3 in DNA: TGTGCCAGCAGCCAAAGGACGGGAAGTAACTATGGCTACACCTTC. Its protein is CASSQRTGSNYGYTF.